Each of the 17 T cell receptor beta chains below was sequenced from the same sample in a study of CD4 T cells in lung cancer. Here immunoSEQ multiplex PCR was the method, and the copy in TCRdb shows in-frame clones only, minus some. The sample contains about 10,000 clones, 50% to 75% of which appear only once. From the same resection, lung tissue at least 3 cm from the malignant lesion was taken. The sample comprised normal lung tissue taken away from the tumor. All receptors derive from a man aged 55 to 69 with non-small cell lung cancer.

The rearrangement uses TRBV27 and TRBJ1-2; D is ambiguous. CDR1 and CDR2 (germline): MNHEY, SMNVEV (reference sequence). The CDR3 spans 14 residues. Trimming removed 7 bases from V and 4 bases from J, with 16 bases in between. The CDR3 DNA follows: TGTGCCAGCACTCCTTCGGGATCCACCTATGGCTACACCTTC. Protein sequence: CASTPSGSTYGYTF.

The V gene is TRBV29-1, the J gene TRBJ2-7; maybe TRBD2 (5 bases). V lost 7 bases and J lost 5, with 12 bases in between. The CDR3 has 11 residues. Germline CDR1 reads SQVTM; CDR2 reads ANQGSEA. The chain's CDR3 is CSAVRADEQYF. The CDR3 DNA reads TGCAGCGCCGTGAGGGCAGACGAGCAGTACTTC.

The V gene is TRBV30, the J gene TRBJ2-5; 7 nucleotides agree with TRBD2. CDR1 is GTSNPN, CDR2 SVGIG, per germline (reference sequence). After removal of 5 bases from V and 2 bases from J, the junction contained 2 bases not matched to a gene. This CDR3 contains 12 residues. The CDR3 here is CAWGEGQETQYF. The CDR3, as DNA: TGTGCCTGGGGGGAGGGGCAAGAGACCCAGTACTTC.

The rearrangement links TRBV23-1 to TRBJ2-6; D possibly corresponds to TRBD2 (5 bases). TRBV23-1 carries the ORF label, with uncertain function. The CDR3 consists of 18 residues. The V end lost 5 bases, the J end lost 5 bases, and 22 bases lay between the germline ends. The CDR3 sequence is CASSCGSTQQSRANVLTF. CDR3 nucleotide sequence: TGCGCCAGCAGTTGCGGGTCGACGCAACAAAGTCGGGCCAACGTCCTGACTTTC.

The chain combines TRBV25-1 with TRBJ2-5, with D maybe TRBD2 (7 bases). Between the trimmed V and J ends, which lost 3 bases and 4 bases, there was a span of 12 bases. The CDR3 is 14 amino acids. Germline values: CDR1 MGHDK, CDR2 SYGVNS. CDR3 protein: CASSDWGGGETQYF. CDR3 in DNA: TGTGCCAGCAGTGACTGGGGGGGCGGAGAGACCCAGTACTTC.

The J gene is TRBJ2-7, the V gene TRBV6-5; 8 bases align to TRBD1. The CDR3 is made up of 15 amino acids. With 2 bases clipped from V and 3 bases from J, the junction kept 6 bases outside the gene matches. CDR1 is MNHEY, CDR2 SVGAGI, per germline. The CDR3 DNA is TGTGCCAGCAGTTACAATGCAGGGGGCTACTACGAGCAGTACGTC. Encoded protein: CASSYNAGGYYEQYV.

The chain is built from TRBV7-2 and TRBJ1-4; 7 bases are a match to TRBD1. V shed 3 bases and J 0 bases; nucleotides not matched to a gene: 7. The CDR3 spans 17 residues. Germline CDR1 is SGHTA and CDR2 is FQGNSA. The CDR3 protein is CASSLGPGGTTNEKLFF. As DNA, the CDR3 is TGTGCCAGCAGCTTGGGCCCAGGGGGAACAACTAATGAAAAACTGTTTTTT.

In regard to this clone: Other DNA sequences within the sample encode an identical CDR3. This chain's CDR3 is CASSPGQDSYEQYV. Written as DNA, the CDR3 is TGTGCCAGTTCCCCGGGACAGGACTCCTACGAGCAGTACGTC. The chain carries TRBV19 and TRBJ2-7; 8 bases match TRBD1. Trimming cost V 8 bases and J 0 bases; bases outside gene matches: 6. The CDR3 is 14 residues long. Germline V gene sequence: CDR1 LNHDA, CDR2 SQIVND (reference sequence).

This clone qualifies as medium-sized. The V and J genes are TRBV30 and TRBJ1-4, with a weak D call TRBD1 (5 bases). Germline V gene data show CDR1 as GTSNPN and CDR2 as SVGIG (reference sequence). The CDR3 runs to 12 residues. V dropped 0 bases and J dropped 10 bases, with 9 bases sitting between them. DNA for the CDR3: TGTGCCTGGAGTGTTAAAGGGGTAAAACTGTTTTTT. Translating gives CAWSVKGVKLFF. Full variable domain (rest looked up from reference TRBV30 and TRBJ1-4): SQTIHQWPATLVQPVGSPLSLECTVEGTSNPNLYWYRQAAGRGLQLLFYSVGIGQISSEVPQNLSASRPQDRQFILSSKKLLLSDSGFYLCAWSVKGVKLFFGSGTQLSVL.

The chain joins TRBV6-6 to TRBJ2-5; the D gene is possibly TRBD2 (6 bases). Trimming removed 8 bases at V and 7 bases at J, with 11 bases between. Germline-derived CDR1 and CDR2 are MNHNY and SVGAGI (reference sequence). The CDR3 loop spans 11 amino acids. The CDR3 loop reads CASALGGTQYF. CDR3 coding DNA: TGTGCCAGCGCTTTGGGGGGGACCCAGTACTTC.

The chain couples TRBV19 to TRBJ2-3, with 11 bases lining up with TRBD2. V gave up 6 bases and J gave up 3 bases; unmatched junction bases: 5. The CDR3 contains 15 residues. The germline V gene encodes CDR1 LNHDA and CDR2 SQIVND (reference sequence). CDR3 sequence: CASRIGTSGTDTQYF. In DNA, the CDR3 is TGTGCCAGTAGGATTGGGACTAGCGGTACAGATACGCAGTATTTT.

In nucleotides, the CDR3 is TGTGCCAGCGCTAGCGGGGCCTACAATGAGCAGTTCTTC. Translation: CASASGAYNEQFF. The genes are TRBV7-3 and TRBJ2-1, with 9 bases matching TRBD2. V shed 8 bases, J shed 2 bases, and the junction held 1 base outside the gene matches. Germline loops: CDR1 SGHTA, CDR2 FQGTGA. The CDR3 contains 13 residues.

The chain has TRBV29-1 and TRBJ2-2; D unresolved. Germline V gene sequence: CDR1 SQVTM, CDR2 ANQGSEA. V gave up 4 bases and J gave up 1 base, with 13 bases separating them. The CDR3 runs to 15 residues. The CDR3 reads CSVGITTLNTGELFF. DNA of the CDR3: TGCAGCGTTGGTATAACTACTCTGAACACCGGGGAGCTGTTTTTT.

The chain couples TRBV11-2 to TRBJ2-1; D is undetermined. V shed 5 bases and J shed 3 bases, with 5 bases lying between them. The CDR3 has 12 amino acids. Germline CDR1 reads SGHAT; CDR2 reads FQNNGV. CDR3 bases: TGTGCCAGCAGCCCCAACTACAATGAGCAGTTCTTC. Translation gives CASSPNYNEQFF.

This CDR3 reads CASSSPRGVGTEAFF. For the CDR3, the DNA is TGTGCCAGCAGTTCCCCGCGGGGAGTGGGCACTGAAGCTTTCTTT. V and J are TRBV28 and TRBJ1-1, with unresolved D. Germline loops: CDR1 MDHEN, CDR2 SYDVKM. This CDR3 region has 15 residues. V lost 4 bases to trimming and J lost 4 bases, with 16 bases between them.

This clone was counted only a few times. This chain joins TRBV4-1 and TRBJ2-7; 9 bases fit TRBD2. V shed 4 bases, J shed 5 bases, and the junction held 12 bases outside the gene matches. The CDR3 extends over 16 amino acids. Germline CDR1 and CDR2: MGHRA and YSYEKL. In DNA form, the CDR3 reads TGCGCCAGCAGCCTTGGATCGGGCGGGAGGGCCCACGAGCAGTACTTC. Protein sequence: CASSLGSGGRAHEQYF.

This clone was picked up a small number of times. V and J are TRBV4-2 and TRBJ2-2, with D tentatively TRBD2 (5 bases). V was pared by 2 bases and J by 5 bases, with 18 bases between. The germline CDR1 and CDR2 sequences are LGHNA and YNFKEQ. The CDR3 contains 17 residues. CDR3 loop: CASSQKDSEEWTGELFF. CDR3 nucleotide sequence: TGTGCCAGCAGCCAAAAGGACTCTGAGGAGTGGACCGGGGAGCTGTTTTTT.